This T cell receptor beta chain was captured by sequencing in a study of tumor T cells in aggressive B-cell lymphoma. CDR3 size: 14 residues. The germline V gene has CDR1 SGHVS and CDR2 FQNEAQ. Trimming took off 1 base at V and 5 bases at J, with 11 bases between the two ends. The repertoire was sequenced with immunoSEQ multiplex PCR; TCRdb's copy has only in-frame clones and lacks some. The table has roughly 9,000 clones, around 83% seen once. This TCR derives from an adult with diffuse large B cell lymphoma. Sequenced material: tumor tissue. The chain is built from TRBV7-8 and TRBJ2-5; the D is unclear. The CDR3 protein is CASSLGSFGETQYF. CDR3 nucleotides: TGTGCCAGCAGCTTAGGGTCCTTCGGGGAGACCCAGTACTTC.